This entry is about one T cell receptor beta chain. No antigen is known for it. From RNA transcripts, TCR beta CDR3 regions were amplified. The TCR CDR3 was amplified in a first-round RT-PCR using the HTBI primer set. Each CDR3 protein is one row after TCRdb ran MiXCR on the multiplex PCR reads. Counted here are 700,000 or so distinct CDR3 sequences, roughly 15% occurring once; the ten biggest clones make up 12%. For the diagnoses, clinical symptoms, serum thyroxine and TRAb, thyroid ultrasound and orbital computed tomography were used. The data were taken from a study of T cells in Graves' hyperthyroidism and ophthalmopathy. The length of the CDR3 is 15 residues. The germline gives CDR1 SGHDT, CDR2 YYEEEE. Germline trimming cut 6 bases from V and 2 bases from J; bases unmatched to any gene: 11. Study-wide findings and caveats: Ophthalmopathy was predicted by the model a median of around 5.9 months ahead of onset.

The source material was blood. V and J are TRBV5-6 and TRBJ2-7, with 7 bases that match TRBD2. The clonotype originates from a woman in her forties or fifties with Graves' ophthalmopathy. CDR3 loop: CASKGGLAATYEQYF. The CDR3 nucleotides read TGTGCCAGCAAGGGTGGGCTAGCGGCTACCTACGAGCAGTACTTC. Variable domain in full (rest from reference TRBV5-6 and TRBJ2-7): DAGVTQSPTHLIKTRGQQVTLRCSPKSGHDTVSWYQQALGQGPQFIFQYYEEEERQRGNFPDRFSGHQFPNYSSELNVNALLLGDSALYLCASKGGLAATYEQYFGPGTRLTVT.